This TCR beta chain is drawn from a study of PD-1 blockade in classical Hodgkin lymphoma. Study conclusions and caveats: Newly diagnosed patients had baseline TCR diversity that was reportedly lower than that of healthy donors.

Germline V gene data show CDR1 as LNHNV and CDR2 as YYDKDF (reference sequence). Trimming shortened V by 0 bases and J by 4 bases, and 16 bases separated the two germline ends. The CDR3 has 17 amino acids. Relapse was seen in all patients after autologous stem cell transplantation, and brentuximab vedotin exposure was variable. Assay used: immunoSEQ multiplex PCR; TCRdb lists only in-frame clones, some missing. The profile covers around 28,000 clones, with over 65% appearing a single time and about 21% taken by the ten largest. Concerning this clone: The antigen is unknown.

The sample here was peripheral blood mononuclear cells (PBMCs), taken before the second cycle of nivolumab. This chain uses TRBV15 with TRBJ2-4; D gene unclear. The sequence came from a human donor with classical Hodgkin lymphoma. The CDR3 loop is CATSRDLSEYLKNIQYF. CDR3 bases: TGTGCCACCAGCAGAGATCTCTCGGAGTACCTTAAAAACATTCAGTACTTC. Variable domain in full (rest from reference TRBV15 and TRBJ2-4): DAMVIQNPRYQVTQFGKPVTLSCSQTLNHNVMYWYQQKSSQAPKLLFHYYDKDFNNEADTPDNFQSRRPNTSFCFLDIRSPGLGDTAMYLCATSRDLSEYLKNIQYFGAGTRLSVL.